These 9 T cell receptor beta chains share one sample of origin, sequenced in a study of cytomegalovirus exposure and HLA in healthy donors. Use of 60 Vbeta and 13 Jbeta primers characterized the PCR. The repertoire was sequenced with immunoSEQ multiplex PCR; TCRdb's copy has only in-frame clones and lacks some. Of tens of thousands of clones in the sample, about four fifths were seen once. The specimen was PBMCs. The receptor set was obtained from a man in his forties or fifties in good health and CMV-seronegative.

V usage is TRBV14 and J usage is TRBJ2-2, with 11 bases identical to TRBD2. Trimming took 1 base from V and 2 from J; bases not matched to a gene: 9. Germline V CDR1 and CDR2: SGHDN, FVKESK. The CDR3 has 19 amino acids. The CDR3 here is CASSQVSASGGTNTGELFF. DNA for the CDR3: TGTGCCAGCAGCCAAGTTAGTGCTAGCGGGGGGACAAACACCGGGGAGCTGTTTTTT.

The rearrangement joins TRBV10-3 to TRBJ2-5, with a possible D match to TRBD2 (5 bases). V lost 10 bases and J lost 2, with 14 bases in between. Germline V gene sequence: CDR1 ENHRY, CDR2 SYGVKD. The CDR3 totals 13 residues. The CDR3 DNA follows: TGTGCCACGAGGACCCGCGGGCAAGAGACCCAGTACTTC. It codes for CATRTRGQETQYF.

CDR3 residues: CACGPRTLPYEQYV. CDR3 coding DNA: TGTGCCTGTGGCCCCCGGACTCTACCCTACGAGCAGTACGTC. The gene calls are TRBV30 and TRBJ2-7; the D gene is possibly TRBD2 (5 bases). The CDR3 spans 14 residues. CDR1 is GTSNPN and CDR2 is SVGIG in the germline V gene (reference sequence). Trimming left V 6 bases short and J 2 bases short, with 17 bases between.

The chain carries TRBV29-1 and TRBJ1-1; weak D call: TRBD1 (5 bases). Germline V gene sequence: CDR1 SQVTM, CDR2 ANQGSEA. V lost 4 bases, J lost 6 bases, and 12 bases lay in between. The CDR3 is 12 amino acids. The CDR3 bases are TGCAGCGTTGGCAGGGAGGCACCTGAAGCTTTCTTT. Encoded protein: CSVGREAPEAFF.

The J gene is TRBJ2-7, the V gene TRBV5-8, with D possibly TRBD1 on 6 matching bases. The V gene's germline CDR1 is SGHTS and CDR2 YDEGEE. The V end lost 2 bases, the J end lost 4 bases, and 25 bases lay between the germline ends. The CDR3 has 18 residues. CDR3 DNA: TGTGCCAGCAGCTTTTCCAGGACAGAAGGATACTTTTCGTACGAGCAGTACTTC. As protein: CASSFSRTEGYFSYEQYF.

V and J are TRBV28 and TRBJ1-2, with D unclear. This CDR3 is 14 amino acids long. Germline V gives CDR1 MDHEN, CDR2 SYDVKM. Trimming took 5 bases from V and 6 from J, leaving 16 bases between them. The CDR3 loop is CASSPGRIWHGYTF. The CDR3 DNA sequence: TGTGCCAGCAGTCCGGGTCGGATATGGCATGGCTACACCTTC.

V and J are TRBV5-8 and TRBJ1-5; no firm D call. The V and J ends lost 2 bases and 0 bases respectively, with 21 bases between them. This CDR3 is built from 19 residues. The germline gives CDR1 SGHTS, CDR2 YDEGEE. CDR3 nucleotides: TGTGCCAGCAGCTTTGAGGTTTTTGTTGAGGAGTATAGCAATCAGCCCCAGCATTTT. Translated, it gives CASSFEVFVEEYSNQPQHF.

The rearrangement uses TRBV30 and TRBJ2-3, with 8 positions matching TRBD2. Germline assignment: CDR1 GTSNPN and CDR2 SVGIG (reference sequence). J was trimmed by 4 bases and V by 1 base; bases with no gene match: 10. The CDR3 has 16 amino acids. CDR3 bases: TGTGCCTGGAGTGCCCAATCCGCGGGGGGAGCAGATACGCAGTATTTT. Translating gives CAWSAQSAGGADTQYF. The variable domain in full, completed from reference TRBV30 and TRBJ2-3, reads SQTIHQWPATLVQPVGSPLSLECTVEGTSNPNLYWYRQAAGRGLQLLFYSVGIGQISSEVPQNLSASRPQDRQFILSSKKLLLSDSGFYLCAWSAQSAGGADTQYFGPGTRLTVL.

CDR3 amino acids: CASSEGPGEIYEQYV. CDR3 DNA sequence: TGTGCCAGCAGTGAAGGACCGGGAGAGATCTACGAGCAGTACGTC. The chain joins TRBV2 to TRBJ2-7, with TRBD2 as a possible D gene (6 bases). From germline, CDR1 is SNHLY and CDR2 FYNNEI. V gave up 1 base and J gave up 3 bases, with 13 bases separating them. This CDR3 contains 15 residues.